This T cell receptor (beta chain) was identified in a study of cytomegalovirus exposure and HLA in healthy donors. A word on this clone: Its specificity is unknown.

The study ran its PCR with 60 Vbeta and 13 Jbeta primers. Only in-frame clones appear in the TCRdb table, and some are missing; sequencing was by immunoSEQ multiplex PCR. The sample has around 84,000 clones, approximately 79% seen once. Regarding the study as a whole: Productive rates of about 90% or about 30% were seen for most TCR beta V segments in an earlier analysis. Analysis performed later found 16,951 TCR beta sequences associated with HLA alleles at 0.05 false discovery rate.

This TCR derives from a human donor in good health. Sample: PBMCs.

CDR3 region: CASRSTAGWEKLFF. In DNA, the CDR3 is TGTGCCAGCAGATCGACGGCCGGGTGGGAAAAACTGTTTTTT. The gene calls are TRBV21-1 and TRBJ1-4. TRBV21-1 is labeled a pseudogene. This CDR3 contains 14 residues.